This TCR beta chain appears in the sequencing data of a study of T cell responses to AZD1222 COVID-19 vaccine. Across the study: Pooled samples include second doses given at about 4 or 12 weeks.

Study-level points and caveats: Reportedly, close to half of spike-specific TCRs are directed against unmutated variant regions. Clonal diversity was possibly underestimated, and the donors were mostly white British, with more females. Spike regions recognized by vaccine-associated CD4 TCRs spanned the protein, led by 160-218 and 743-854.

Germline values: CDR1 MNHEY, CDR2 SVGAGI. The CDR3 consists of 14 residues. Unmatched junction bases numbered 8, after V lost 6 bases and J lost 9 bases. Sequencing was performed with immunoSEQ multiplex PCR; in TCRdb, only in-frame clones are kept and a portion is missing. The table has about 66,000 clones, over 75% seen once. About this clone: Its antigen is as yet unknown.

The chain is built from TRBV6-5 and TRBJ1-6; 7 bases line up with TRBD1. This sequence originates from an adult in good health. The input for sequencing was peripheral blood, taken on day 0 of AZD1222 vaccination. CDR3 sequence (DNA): TGTGCCAGCAGCCAAAACAGGGGCGGTTCACCCCTCCACTTT. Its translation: CASSQNRGGSPLHF.